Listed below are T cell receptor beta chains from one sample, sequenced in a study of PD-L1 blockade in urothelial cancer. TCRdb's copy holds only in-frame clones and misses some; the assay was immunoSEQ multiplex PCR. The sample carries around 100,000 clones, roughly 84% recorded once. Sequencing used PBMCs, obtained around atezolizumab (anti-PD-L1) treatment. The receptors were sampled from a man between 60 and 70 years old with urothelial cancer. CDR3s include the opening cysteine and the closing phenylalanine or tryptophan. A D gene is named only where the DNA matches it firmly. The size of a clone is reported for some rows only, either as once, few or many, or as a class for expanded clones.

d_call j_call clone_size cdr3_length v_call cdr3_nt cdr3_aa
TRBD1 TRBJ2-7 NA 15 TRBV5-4 TGTGCCAGCAGCAGACCCGGACAGGGGCCCTACGAGCAGTACTTC CASSRPGQGPYEQYF
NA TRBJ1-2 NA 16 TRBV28 TGTGCCAGCAGTTCCCCGGAGGCGGGCCAGCTTTATGGCTACACCTTC CASSSPEAGQLYGYTF
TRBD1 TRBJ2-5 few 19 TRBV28 TGTGCCAGCAGTTTTATTCCTGTCGTCGGGGACAGGGGACAAGAGACCCAGTACTTC CASSFIPVVGDRGQETQYF
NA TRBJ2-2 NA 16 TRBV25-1 TGTGCCAGCAGTGAAAGACAGGTGGTACACACCGGGGAGCTGTTTTTT CASSERQVVHTGELFF
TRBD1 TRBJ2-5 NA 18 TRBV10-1 TGCGCCAGCGGGAGGGGGGAGGTTCGGGACAGGGGTTCAGGGACCCAGTACTTC CASGRGEVRDRGSGTQYF
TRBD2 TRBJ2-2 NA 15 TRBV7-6 TGTGCCAGCAGCTTAGGACTAGCCAACACCGGGGAGCTGTTTTTT CASSLGLANTGELFF
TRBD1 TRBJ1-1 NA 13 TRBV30 TGTGCCTCGCTCAGGGGGCAGGGCACTGAAGCTTTCTTT CASLRGQGTEAFF
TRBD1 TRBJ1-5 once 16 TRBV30 TGTGCCTGGACCTACCCGGGACAGGGGGCCCGTCAGCCCCAGCATTTT CAWTYPGQGARQPQHF
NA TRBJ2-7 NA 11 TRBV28 TGTGCCAGCAGCCAAACCTACGAGCAGTACTTC CASSQTYEQYF
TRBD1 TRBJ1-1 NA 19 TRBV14 TGTGCCAGCAGCCAAGATGCACCGGACAGGGCAGGGAAGGACACTGAAGCTTTCTTT CASSQDAPDRAGKDTEAFF
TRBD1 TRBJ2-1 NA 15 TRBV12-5 TGTGCTAGTGGTTTGGTACTGGGACAGGACAATGAGCAGTTCTTC CASGLVLGQDNEQFF
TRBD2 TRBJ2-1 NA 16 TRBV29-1 TGCAGCGTGAAGGGTTCCGGGGGGGCTACCTACAATGAGCAGTTCTTC CSVKGSGGATYNEQFF
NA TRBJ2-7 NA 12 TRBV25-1 TGTGCCAGCTCTAGCGCAGCCTACGAGCAGTACTTC CASSSAAYEQYF
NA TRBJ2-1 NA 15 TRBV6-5 TGTGCCAGCAGTTACCTCGGGGCGCGGGATAATGAGCAGTTCTTC CASSYLGARDNEQFF
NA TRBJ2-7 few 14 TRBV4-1 TGCGCCAGCAGCCCCCTGTCGGGAGAGCGCGAGCAGTACTTC CASSPLSGEREQYF
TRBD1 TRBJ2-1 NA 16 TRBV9 TGTGCCAGCAGCCCTCGACAGGGGATGAGACACAATGAGCAGTTCTTC CASSPRQGMRHNEQFF
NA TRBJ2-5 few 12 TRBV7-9 TGTGCCAGCAGCTTAGGAGCAGAGACCCAGTACTTC CASSLGAETQYF
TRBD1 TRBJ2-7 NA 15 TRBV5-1 TGCGCCAGCAGCTTCGGACAGGGCGGCTCCTACGAGCAGTACTTC CASSFGQGGSYEQYF
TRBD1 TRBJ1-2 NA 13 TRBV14 TGTGCCAGCAGCCAAGGACAGGGCTATGGCTACACCTTC CASSQGQGYGYTF
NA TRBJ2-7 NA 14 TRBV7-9 TGTGCCAGCAGCCCCCGGGACTGGGTCTACGAGCAGTACTTC CASSPRDWVYEQYF
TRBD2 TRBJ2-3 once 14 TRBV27 TGTGCCAGTAGAAAGCGGGGGGCCACAGATACGCAGTATTTT CASRKRGATDTQYF
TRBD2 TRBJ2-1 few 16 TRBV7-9 TGTGCCAGCAGCCGACTAGCGGGAGCAGCGTACAATGAGCAGTTCTTC CASSRLAGAAYNEQFF
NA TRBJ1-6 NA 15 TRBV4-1 TGCGCCAGCAGCCAAGATCGGGGGGCCGGGTCACCCCTCCACTTT CASSQDRGAGSPLHF
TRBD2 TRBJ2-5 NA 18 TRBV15 TGTGCCGTCTCGCTAGGTACTAGCGGGGGGCGATACCAAGAGACCCAGTACTTC CAVSLGTSGGRYQETQYF
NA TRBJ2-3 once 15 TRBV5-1 TGCGCCAGCAGCTTGGGGGCCTCCCTTACAGATACGCAGTATTTT CASSLGASLTDTQYF
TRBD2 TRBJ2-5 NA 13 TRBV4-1 TGCGCCAGCAGCCAGGCTGGGGGGGGGACCCAGTACTTC CASSQAGGGTQYF
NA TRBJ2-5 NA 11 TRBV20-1 TGCATGCCCAGCGCTCAAGAGACCCAGTACTTC CMPSAQETQYF
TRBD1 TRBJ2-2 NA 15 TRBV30 TGTGCCTGGAGTGTCGTTCAGGGGGCGACCGGGGAGCTGTTTTTT CAWSVVQGATGELFF
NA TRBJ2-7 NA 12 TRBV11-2 TGTGCCAGCAGCCCCTCCCCCTACGAGCAGTACTTC CASSPSPYEQYF
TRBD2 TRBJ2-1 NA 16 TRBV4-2 TGTGCCAGCAGCCCAGACCGGGACTACCTGAACAATGAGCAGTTCTTC CASSPDRDYLNNEQFF
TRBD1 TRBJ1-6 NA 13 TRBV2 TGTGCCAGCAGAACGACAGGGAATTCACCCCTCCACTTT CASRTTGNSPLHF